This TCR beta chain was found in a study of blood T cell repertoires in COVID-19. V shed 7 bases and J 8 bases; nucleotides not matched to a gene: 4. The CDR3 covers 11 residues. CDR1 is MNHEY and CDR2 is SMNVEV in the germline V gene (reference sequence). Sequencing used immunoSEQ multiplex PCR; TCRdb keeps in-frame clones, though not all of them. The sample has roughly 440,000 clones, about 87% seen once. Sequencing used peripheral blood. This sequence was found in a woman in her forties or fifties with COVID-19, enrolled during active disease. This rearrangement joins TRBV27 to TRBJ1-1; 7 bases are a match to TRBD1. The CDR3 bases are TGTGCCAGCAACAGGGGATCGGAAGCTTTCTTT. Protein product: CASNRGSEAFF.